Presented here are 20 T cell receptor beta chains from one specimen sequenced in a study of CD8 T cells in ankylosing spondylitis. TCRdb ran MiXCR on the 5' RACE reads and lists one entry per CDR3 protein. The data show roughly 240,000 distinct CDR3 sequences, roughly 32% seen once. The sample consisted of blood, either unsorted or a sorted T cell fraction (not recorded which). These receptor sequences come from a male donor with ankylosing spondylitis or in good health (not recorded which).

This clonotype was seen a few times. The J gene is TRBJ2-3, the V gene TRBV10-3, with 7 positions matching TRBD2. J gave up 3 bases and V 8 bases, and 8 bases lay outside the gene matches. CDR3 length equals 14 residues. Germline values: CDR1 ENHRY, CDR2 SYGVKD. The CDR3 DNA reads as TGTGCCATCCGGGGAGCGGGGATGACAGATACGCAGTATTTT. Translated, it gives CAIRGAGMTDTQYF.

The chain uses TRBV6-5 and TRBJ2-1, with TRBD1 identical over 8 bases. Germline lookup yields CDR1 MNHEY and CDR2 SVGAGI. The CDR3 totals 17 residues. V lost 3 bases to trimming and J lost 0 bases; unmatched junction nucleotides: 7. The CDR3 bases are TGTGCCAGCAGTTATTGGGGACAGGCTAGCTCCTACAATGAGCAGTTCTTC. Protein: CASSYWGQASSYNEQFF.

The chain uses TRBV12-3 or TRBV12-4 and TRBJ2-5; D is undetermined. Trimming pared 7 bases from V and 5 bases from J, leaving 14 bases between. This CDR3 has 13 residues. This CDR3 reads CASTRSTRETQYF. In nucleotides, the CDR3 is TGTGCCAGCACCCGATCCACGAGGGAGACCCAGTACTTC.

The sample holds a few counts of this clonotype. The V call is TRBV12-3 or TRBV12-4, the J call TRBJ2-7; D is uncertain. Trimming left V 5 bases short and J 3 bases short, with 14 bases between. The CDR3 extends over 14 amino acids. The CDR3 nucleotides are TGTGCCAGCAGTCGACCCGAGAGTCGCTACGAGCAGTACTTC. This codes for CASSRPESRYEQYF.

The genes are TRBV3-1 and TRBJ2-3; a weak D match, TRBD1 (5 bases). V lost 0 bases and J lost 1, with 11 bases in between. CDR3 length: 16 residues. CDR1 and CDR2 from the germline V gene are LGHDT and YNNKEL (reference sequence). CDR3 DNA: TGTGCCAGCAGCCAAGATAGTCAGGGCGGCACAGATACGCAGTATTTT. It encodes CASSQDSQGGTDTQYF.

The table lists this clonotype with a few counts. This chain uses TRBV5-1 with TRBJ2-1; TRBD1 might be the D (6 bases). The V end lost 3 bases, the J end lost 9 bases, and 13 bases lay between the germline ends. There are 13 residues in the CDR3. Germline CDR1 and CDR2: SGHRS and YFSETQ. The DNA for the CDR3 is TGCGCCAGCAGCTCCCAGGGGCTCGGTGAGCAGTTCTTC. This encodes CASSSQGLGEQFF.

The chain has TRBV6-2 or TRBV6-3 and TRBJ2-3; TRBD1 aligns across 7 bases. J was trimmed by 6 bases and V by 2 bases; bases with no gene match: 8. The CDR3 extends over 15 amino acids. Germline assignment: CDR1 MNHEY and CDR2 SVGEGT. For the CDR3, the DNA is TGTGCCAGCAGTTACGCAGGGGGAATGTCTGATACGCAGTATTTT. Amino acid sequence: CASSYAGGMSDTQYF.

The gene calls are TRBV12-3 or TRBV12-4 and TRBJ2-1, with D possibly TRBD1 on 6 matching bases. There are 15 residues in the CDR3. V lost 5 bases, J lost 8 bases, and 19 bases lay in between. CDR3 nucleotide sequence: TGTGCCAGCAGTCACGCGATTACTGGGGGCCATGAGCAGTTCTTC. It is translated as CASSHAITGGHEQFF.

The rearrangement joins TRBV7-8 to TRBJ2-2; TRBD1 matches at 9 bases. V shed 6 bases, J shed 5 bases, and the junction held 4 bases outside the gene matches. Germline CDR1 and CDR2: SGHVS and FQNEAQ. This CDR3 is 14 amino acids long. This chain's CDR3 is CASSGTGWTGELFF. DNA of the CDR3: TGTGCCAGCAGTGGGACAGGGTGGACCGGGGAGCTGTTTTTT.

This clonotype appeared many times. The CDR3 nucleotides are TGCAGTGCTAGAGCGTCACTGTCTGGGGCCAACGTCCTGACTTTC. It codes for CSARASLSGANVLTF. The V call is TRBV20-1, the J call TRBJ2-6; D call uncertain. Trimming cost V 1 base and J 1 base, with 8 bases left between them. The germline gives CDR1 DFQATT, CDR2 SNEGSKA (reference sequence). This CDR3 contains 15 residues.

This clonotype was seen at least ten times. The chain has TRBV6-5 and TRBJ1-5; 7 positions agree with TRBD1. The germline CDR1 and CDR2 sequences are MNHEY and SVGAGI. The CDR3 extends over 12 amino acids. V dropped 8 bases and J dropped 6; count of bases not matched to a gene: 4. CDR3 in DNA: TGTGCCAGCCAGACAGGGTCTCAGCCCCAGCATTTT. Protein sequence: CASQTGSQPQHF.

The chain uses TRBV12-3 or TRBV12-4 and TRBJ2-5; D unclear. The V end lost 0 bases, the J end lost 5 bases, and 10 bases lay between the germline ends. The CDR3 spans 14 residues. The CDR3 sequence: CASSLAAVRETQYF. DNA for the CDR3: TGTGCCAGCAGTTTAGCGGCGGTTAGGGAGACCCAGTACTTC.

This rearrangement joins TRBV4-1 to TRBJ1-2, with a tentative D call TRBD1 (6 bases). CDR1 and CDR2 (germline): MGHRA, YSYEKL. V dropped 1 base and J dropped 3 bases, with 18 bases sitting between them. This CDR3 region has 17 residues. In DNA form, the CDR3 reads TGCGCCAGCAGCCAAGTCGGTTTCCGGGACAAGCACTATGGCTACACCTTC. As protein: CASSQVGFRDKHYGYTF.

This clonotype has only a few counts. V usage is TRBV5-1 and J usage is TRBJ2-2, with D tentatively TRBD2 (5 bases). The V end lost 0 bases, the J end lost 2 bases, and 8 bases lay between the germline ends. This CDR3 is 15 amino acids long. Germline assignment: CDR1 SGHRS and CDR2 YFSETQ. The DNA of the CDR3 is TGCGCCAGCAGCTTGGGGACTCCCAACACCGGGGAGCTGTTTTTT. This encodes CASSLGTPNTGELFF.

This clonotype was picked up a small number of times. V and J are TRBV10-3 and TRBJ2-1; D is unclear. V lost 0 bases, J lost 3 bases, and 12 bases lay in between. Per the germline V gene, CDR1 is ENHRY and CDR2 is SYGVKD. CDR3 length: 16 residues. CDR3 sequence: CAISESFQENYNEQFF. CDR3 nucleotide sequence: TGTGCCATCAGTGAGTCCTTTCAGGAGAACTACAATGAGCAGTTCTTC.

The chain couples TRBV6-1 to TRBJ2-4; tentative D call: TRBD1 (6 bases). The V gene lost 7 bases and the J gene lost 1 base, with 14 bases spanning the gap. The CDR3 sequence is 15 residues long. Germline V gene lookup returns CDR1 MNHNS and CDR2 SASEGT. CDR3 coding DNA: TGTGCCAGCACCTCAACAGGGTGGGCCAAAAACATTCAGTACTTC. Translation: CASTSTGWAKNIQYF.

The chain joins TRBV9 to TRBJ2-5; possibly TRBD1 or TRBD2 for D (6 bases each). The V end lost 4 bases, the J end lost 1 base, and 11 bases lay between the germline ends. CDR3 length equals 14 residues. CDR1 and CDR2 (germline): SGDLS, YYNGEE. The CDR3 region is CASSYGGSQETQYF. The DNA for the CDR3 is TGTGCCAGCAGCTACGGGGGCTCCCAAGAGACCCAGTACTTC.

V is TRBV9 and J is TRBJ2-2, with 10 bases lining up with TRBD1. CDR1 is SGDLS and CDR2 is YYNGEE in the germline V gene. The CDR3 is 15 amino acids. V lost 3 bases to trimming and J lost 4 bases; unmatched junction nucleotides: 3. The CDR3 region is CASSARTGGTGELFF. CDR3 DNA: TGTGCCAGCAGCGCCCGGACAGGGGGCACCGGGGAGCTGTTTTTT.

This sequence joins TRBV18 and TRBJ1-4; D is possibly TRBD1 (5 bases). The CDR3 spans 16 residues. V was clipped by 4 bases and J by 1 base, with 13 bases between them. The germline V gene has CDR1 KGHSH and CDR2 LQKENI. CDR3 sequence reads: CASSQEQVGTNEKLFF. Written as DNA, the CDR3 is TGTGCCAGCTCACAGGAACAGGTTGGAACTAATGAAAAACTGTTTTTT.

This clonotype was counted only a few times. This sequence joins TRBV12-3 or TRBV12-4 and TRBJ2-5; 8 bases line up with TRBD2. Trimming removed 7 bases from V and 3 bases from J; junction bases left unmatched: 7. This CDR3 region has 14 residues. CDR3 DNA: TGTGCCAGCACTAGCGGACTAGCAAAAGAGACCCAGTACTTC. Amino acids: CASTSGLAKETQYF.